This passage covers 11 T cell receptor beta chains from one sample sequenced in a study of blood T cell repertoires in COVID-19 (TCRdb year 2020). Receptor libraries were prepared by the immunoSEQ multiplex PCR assay. Entries here come from immuneACCESS through TCRdb and include only in-frame sequences with V and J called. Some clones fail to appear in such tables; in the studies checked, an unresolved V gene covers under half of the shortfall, and the cause of the remainder is unknown. The sample table lists under 500,000 clones, more than 80% of them with a count of one. The ten largest clonotypes hold 1.1% of the sample. Sequencing was carried out using PBMCs or T cells enriched from blood (not recorded which). Every receptor here comes from a man younger than 45 who had recovered from COVID-19.

The chain has TRBV5-1 and TRBJ1-2, with 10 bases identical to TRBD1. There are 15 residues in the CDR3. CDR1 is SGHRS, CDR2 YFSETQ, per germline. The junction had 5 bases not matched to a gene; V was cut back by 4 bases and J by 2 bases. CDR3 nucleotides: TGCGCCAGCAGCCTACGGACAGGGGGAAACTATGGCTACACCTTC. Encoded protein: CASSLRTGGNYGYTF.

The chain combines TRBV9 with TRBJ2-1, with TRBD2 matching over 7 bases. The CDR3 is 14 residues long. The V and J ends lost 3 bases and 4 bases, in that order; junction bases with no gene match: 4. From germline, CDR1 is SGDLS and CDR2 YYNGEE. The CDR3 loop reads CASSGGGSYNEQFF. CDR3 DNA sequence: TGTGCCAGCAGCGGGGGAGGGTCATACAATGAGCAGTTCTTC.

V and J are TRBV5-4 and TRBJ2-5; 9 positions match TRBD2. The CDR3 loop spans 17 amino acids. Germline CDR1 and CDR2: SGHNT and YYREEE (reference sequence). The junction had 9 bases not matched to a gene; V was cut back by 3 bases and J by 0 bases. This CDR3 reads CASSSGGASGNQETQYF. CDR3 DNA: TGTGCCAGCAGCTCGGGGGGGGCTAGCGGGAACCAAGAGACCCAGTACTTC.

This chain uses TRBV11-2 with TRBJ2-2, with 13 bases fitting TRBD2. The J segment lost 5 bases and the V segment lost 5 bases, leaving 5 bases of the junction unmatched. The germline V gene encodes CDR1 SGHAT and CDR2 FQNNGV. This CDR3 comprises 16 residues. The CDR3 nucleotides are TGTGCCAGCAGCCCAGGACTAGCGGGAGCTACCGGGGAGCTGTTTTTT. As protein: CASSPGLAGATGELFF.

The V and J genes are TRBV6-5 and TRBJ2-1; 7 positions agree with TRBD1. V shed 10 bases and J 3 bases; nucleotides not matched to a gene: 3. The CDR3 has 12 amino acids. In germline, CDR1 is MNHEY, CDR2 SVGAGI. This CDR3 is CANRDSYNEQFF. CDR3 coding DNA: TGTGCCAACCGGGACAGCTACAATGAGCAGTTCTTC.

The V gene is TRBV30, the J gene TRBJ1-4, with unresolved D. The CDR3 totals 14 residues. With 8 bases removed from V and 8 bases from J, the gap between germline ends came to 21 bases. From germline, CDR1 is GTSNPN and CDR2 SVGIG (reference sequence). CDR3 amino acids: CAATAVSVQEKLFF. DNA for the CDR3: TGTGCCGCCACTGCGGTCTCGGTGCAGGAAAAACTGTTTTTT.

The chain employs TRBV10-2 and TRBJ1-2; D not certain. Germline V gene lookup returns CDR1 WSHSY and CDR2 SAAADI. V shed 2 bases and J shed 1 base, with 5 bases lying between them. The CDR3 extends over 13 amino acids. CDR3 in DNA: TGCGCCAGCAGTGAGGGCAGTAACTATGGCTACACCTTC. It translates to CASSEGSNYGYTF.

The chain has TRBV3-1 (or the pseudogene TRBV3-2) and TRBJ2-3; D might be TRBD2 (5 bases). The CDR3 consists of 15 residues. The germline V gene encodes CDR1 LGHDT and CDR2 YNNKEL (reference sequence). Deletions cut 7 bases from V and 0 bases from J, with 14 bases between. The DNA of the CDR3 is TGTGCCAGCAAGAGGGTAGCAGCCAGCACAGATACGCAGTATTTT. It encodes CASKRVAASTDTQYF.

The chain employs TRBV3-1 (or the pseudogene TRBV3-2) and TRBJ2-7, with 7 nucleotides matching TRBD1. V shed 6 bases and J 6 bases; nucleotides not matched to a gene: 8. The CDR3 is made up of 13 amino acids. Germline loops: CDR1 LGHDT, CDR2 YNNKEL (reference sequence). CDR3 nucleotide sequence: TGTGCCAGCAGGAATACAGGGGTGCGCGAGCAGTACTTC. Amino acid sequence: CASRNTGVREQYF.

The V and J genes are TRBV13 and TRBJ2-2; 9 bases are shared with TRBD1. This CDR3 comprises 17 residues. Per germline, CDR1 PRHDT and CDR2 FYEKMQ (reference sequence). V trimming: 4 bases; J trimming: 6 bases; junction bases outside the gene matches: 12. The CDR3 protein is CASSSYIGQGYAGELFF. DNA for the CDR3: TGTGCCAGCAGCTCTTACATCGGACAGGGGTACGCCGGGGAGCTGTTTTTT.

This clone was detected once. The V gene is TRBV10-2, the J gene TRBJ2-7; D ambiguous. This CDR3 spans 12 amino acids. The germline V gene encodes CDR1 WSHSY and CDR2 SAAADI. V was pared by 3 bases and J by 3 bases, with 6 bases between. The CDR3: CASSDTFYEQYF. The CDR3, as DNA: TGCGCCAGCAGTGATACTTTCTACGAGCAGTACTTC.